The entry below gives a single T cell receptor beta chain sequence along with its context. Possible read error: a much larger clone is one base away. This beta chain is a stray sequence in a library constructed for alpha chains; its clone size is not meaningful. These data come from a study of spatial heterogeneity in lung cancer. This CDR3 has 14 amino acids. Per the germline V gene, CDR1 is KGHSH and CDR2 is LQKENI. Sample time point: sample taken at primary tumor resection. Without sorting, whole RNA was sequenced from tumor, nontumor lung or frozen PBMC. Using its own MiXCR run on the 5' RACE reads, TCRdb lists one record per CDR3 protein. The sample lists 13,000 or so distinct CDR3 sequences; 3% to 5% were seen once.

The sample was PBMCs, taken at surgery. The clonotype originates from a male donor with early-stage non-small cell lung cancer. The genes are TRBV18 and TRBJ2-7; 9 bases are shared with TRBD1. CDR3 residues: CVSSPLGQGYEQYF. The CDR3 bases are TGTGTCAGCTCACCATTGGGACAGGGCTACGAGCAGTACTTC.